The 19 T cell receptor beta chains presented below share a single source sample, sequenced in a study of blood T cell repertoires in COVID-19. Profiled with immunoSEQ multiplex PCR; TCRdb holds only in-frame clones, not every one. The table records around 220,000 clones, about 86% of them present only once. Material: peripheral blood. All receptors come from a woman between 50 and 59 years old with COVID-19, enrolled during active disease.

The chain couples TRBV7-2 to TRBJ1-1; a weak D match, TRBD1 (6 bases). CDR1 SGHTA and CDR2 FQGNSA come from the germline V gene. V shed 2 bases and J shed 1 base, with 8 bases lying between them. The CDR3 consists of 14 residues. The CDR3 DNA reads TGTGCCAGCAGCTTAAAGACAGGGAACACTGAAGCTTTCTTT. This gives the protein CASSLKTGNTEAFF.

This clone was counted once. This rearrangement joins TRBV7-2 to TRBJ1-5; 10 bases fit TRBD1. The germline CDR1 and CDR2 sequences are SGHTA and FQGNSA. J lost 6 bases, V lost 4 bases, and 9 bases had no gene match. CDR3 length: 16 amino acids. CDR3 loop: CASSSEWTGGSQPQHF. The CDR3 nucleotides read TGTGCCAGCAGCTCCGAATGGACAGGGGGGAGTCAGCCCCAGCATTTT.

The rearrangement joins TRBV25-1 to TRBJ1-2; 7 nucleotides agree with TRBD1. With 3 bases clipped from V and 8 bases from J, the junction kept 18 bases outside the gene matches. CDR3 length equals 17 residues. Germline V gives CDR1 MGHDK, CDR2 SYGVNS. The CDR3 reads CASSDQTSHRGFRGYTF. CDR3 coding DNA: TGTGCCAGCAGTGATCAAACCAGTCACAGGGGCTTTAGGGGCTACACCTTC.

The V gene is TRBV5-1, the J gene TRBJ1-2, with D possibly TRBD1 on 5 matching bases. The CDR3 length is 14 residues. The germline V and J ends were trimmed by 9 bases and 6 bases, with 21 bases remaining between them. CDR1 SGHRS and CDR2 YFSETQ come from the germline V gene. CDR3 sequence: CATSTGVGANGYTF. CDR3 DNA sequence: TGCGCCACCTCGACGGGGGTTGGTGCTAATGGCTACACCTTC.

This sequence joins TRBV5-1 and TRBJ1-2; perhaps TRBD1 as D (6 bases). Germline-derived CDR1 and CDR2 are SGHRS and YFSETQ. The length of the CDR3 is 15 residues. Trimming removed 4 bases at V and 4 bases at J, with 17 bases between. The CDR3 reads CASSGGYTGSYGYTF. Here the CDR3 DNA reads TGCGCCAGCAGCGGCGGTTACACAGGGAGCTATGGCTACACCTTC.

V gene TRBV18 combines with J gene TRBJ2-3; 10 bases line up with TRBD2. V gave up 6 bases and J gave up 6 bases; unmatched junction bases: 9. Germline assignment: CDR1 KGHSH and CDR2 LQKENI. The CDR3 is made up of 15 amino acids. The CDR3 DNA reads TGTGCCAGCTCCCGGGACGGACTAGCGGTGGATACGCAGTATTTT. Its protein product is CASSRDGLAVDTQYF.

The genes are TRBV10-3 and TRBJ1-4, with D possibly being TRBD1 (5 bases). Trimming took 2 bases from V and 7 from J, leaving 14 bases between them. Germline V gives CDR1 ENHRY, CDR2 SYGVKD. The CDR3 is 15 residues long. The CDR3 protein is CAISEPGREGEKLFF. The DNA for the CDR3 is TGTGCCATCAGTGAGCCGGGCAGGGAAGGTGAAAAACTGTTTTTT.

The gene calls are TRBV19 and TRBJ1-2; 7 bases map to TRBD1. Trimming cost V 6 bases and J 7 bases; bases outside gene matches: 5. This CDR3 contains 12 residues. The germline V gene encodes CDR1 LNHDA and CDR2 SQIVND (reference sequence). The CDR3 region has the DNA TGTGCCAGTAGGACAGGGATGGGTGGCTACACCTTC. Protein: CASRTGMGGYTF.

Written as DNA, the CDR3 is TGTGCCAGTAGTATATCAGTACAGGAAAAGCATTTT. Its translation is CASSISVQEKHF. The rearrangement links TRBV19 to TRBJ1-5, with a tentative D call TRBD1 (5 bases). The CDR3 covers 12 residues. Germline V gene data show CDR1 as LNHDA and CDR2 as SQIVND (reference sequence). Deletions cut 2 bases from V and 14 bases from J, with 13 bases between.

CDR3 nucleotide sequence: TGTGCCAGTAGTATAAGTAGCGGGGGCCCGGGGTATTTT. Encoded protein: CASSISSGGPGYF. This chain joins TRBV19 and TRBJ2-3; 9 bases are shared with TRBD2. The CDR3 covers 13 residues. Looked up from germline, CDR1 is LNHDA and CDR2 is SQIVND (reference sequence). Germline trimming cut 2 bases from V and 14 bases from J; bases unmatched to any gene: 8.

The CDR3 DNA is TGTGCCAGCAGCTTTACTACCGGGGGGCGGGGAACCTACGAGCAGTACTTC. Its protein is CASSFTTGGRGTYEQYF. This sequence joins TRBV11-3 and TRBJ2-7; the D gene is possibly TRBD2 (7 bases). Germline V gives CDR1 SGHNT, CDR2 YENEEA. Trimming cost V 3 bases and J 2 bases, with 20 bases left between them. CDR3 length equals 17 residues.

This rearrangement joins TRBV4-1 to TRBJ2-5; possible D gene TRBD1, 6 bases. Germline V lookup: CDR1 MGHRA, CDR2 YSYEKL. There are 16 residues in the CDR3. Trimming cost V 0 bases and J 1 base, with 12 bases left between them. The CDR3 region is CASSQEFKGVQETQYF. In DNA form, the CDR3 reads TGCGCCAGCAGCCAAGAGTTTAAGGGGGTCCAAGAGACCCAGTACTTC.

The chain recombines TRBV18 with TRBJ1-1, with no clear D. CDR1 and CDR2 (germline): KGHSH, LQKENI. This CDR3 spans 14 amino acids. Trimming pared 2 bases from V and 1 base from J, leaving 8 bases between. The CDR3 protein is CASSPETSNTEAFF. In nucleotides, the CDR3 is TGTGCCAGCTCACCAGAGACATCGAACACTGAAGCTTTCTTT.

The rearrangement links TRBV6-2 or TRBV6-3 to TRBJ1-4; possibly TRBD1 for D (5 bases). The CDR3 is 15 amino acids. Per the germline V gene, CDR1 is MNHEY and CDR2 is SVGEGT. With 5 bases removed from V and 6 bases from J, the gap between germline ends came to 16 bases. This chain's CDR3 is CASSPRWGGDEKLFF. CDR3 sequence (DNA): TGTGCCAGCAGTCCCCGTTGGGGCGGGGATGAAAAACTGTTTTTT.

The CDR3 DNA reads as TGTGCCAGCAAACCAGCGGGGTTATACAATGAGCAGTTCTTC. Translated: CASKPAGLYNEQFF. The chain carries TRBV6-5 and TRBJ2-1; the match to TRBD2 covers 7 bases. Losses at the gene ends were 7 bases for V and 4 bases for J; bases not matched to a gene: 7. CDR1 MNHEY and CDR2 SVGAGI come from the germline V gene. The CDR3 sequence is 14 residues long.

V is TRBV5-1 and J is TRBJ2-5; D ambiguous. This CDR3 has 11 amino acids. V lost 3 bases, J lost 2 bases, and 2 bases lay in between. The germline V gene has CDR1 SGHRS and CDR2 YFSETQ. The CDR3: CASSSQETQYF. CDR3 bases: TGCGCCAGCAGCTCTCAAGAGACCCAGTACTTC.

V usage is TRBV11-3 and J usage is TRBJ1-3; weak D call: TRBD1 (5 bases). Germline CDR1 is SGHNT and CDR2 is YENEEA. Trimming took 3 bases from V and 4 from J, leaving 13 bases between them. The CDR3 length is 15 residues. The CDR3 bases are TGTGCCAGCAGCTTGGGGGGGTACAACGGAAACACCATATATTTT. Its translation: CASSLGGYNGNTIYF.

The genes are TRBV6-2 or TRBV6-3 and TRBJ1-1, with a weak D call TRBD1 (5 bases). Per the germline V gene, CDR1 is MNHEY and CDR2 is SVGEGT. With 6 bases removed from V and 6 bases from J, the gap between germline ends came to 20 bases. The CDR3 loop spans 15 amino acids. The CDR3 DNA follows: TGTGCCAGCAGCCAAATAGACCCTCTACAGGCTGAAGCTTTCTTT. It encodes CASSQIDPLQAEAFF.

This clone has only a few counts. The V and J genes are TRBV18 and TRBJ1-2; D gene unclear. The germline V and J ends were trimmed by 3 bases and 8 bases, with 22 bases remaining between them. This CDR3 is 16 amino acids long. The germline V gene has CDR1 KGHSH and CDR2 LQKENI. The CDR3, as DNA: TGTGCCAGCTCACCCCAATCAAGAAGTCCCCCGACAGGCTACACCTTC. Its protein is CASSPQSRSPPTGYTF.